This is a list of T cell receptor beta chains from one sample in a study of T cells in Graves' hyperthyroidism and ophthalmopathy. TCRdb passed the multiplex PCR reads through MiXCR, listing each CDR3 protein once. Of a few hundred thousand distinct CDR3 sequences in the sample, 15% to 20% are singletons; the top ten hold about 29%. The sample comprised blood. Receptors originate from a woman aged 25 to 39 with Graves' ophthalmopathy. The CDR3 runs from the conserved cysteine through the conserved F or W. D genes are given only for firm matches. Rows may omit the clone size; those that give it use once, few, many or a size class.

clone size	V gene	J gene	D gene	CDR3 protein	CDR3 DNA
few	TRBV20-1	TRBJ2-7	NA	CSASVLLSYEQYF	TGCAGTGCTAGTGTACTCCTCTCCTACGAGCAGTACTTC
NA	TRBV15	TRBJ2-2	NA	CATSSTNTGELVF	TGTGCCACCAGCAGTACCAACACCGGGGAGCTGGTTTTT
NA	TRBV20-1	TRBJ2-2	NA	CSAPAGRGTGELFF	TGCAGTGCCCCGGCGGGGCGAGGCACCGGGGAGCTGTTTTTT
many	TRBV20-1	TRBJ2-7	NA	CSARGHRGYEQYF	TGCAGTGCTAGGGGTCACCGGGGGTACGAGCAGTACTTC
many	TRBV28	TRBJ1-5	TRBD1	CASRTTGRRNQPQHF	TGTGCCAGCAGGACGACAGGGCGACGCAATCAGCCCCAGCATTTT
many	TRBV7-8	TRBJ2-1	TRBD2	CASSSGPGLAGVHEQFF	TGTGCCAGCAGCTCAGGGCCTGGACTAGCGGGAGTCCATGAGCAGTTCTTC
many	TRBV12-3/TRBV12-4	TRBJ2-3	NA	CASSLFWGTDTQYF	TGTGCCAGCAGTTTGTTCTGGGGGACAGATACGCAGTATTTT
many	TRBV7-8	TRBJ2-1	NA	CASSLIDNEQFF	TGTGCCAGCAGCTTAATTGACAATGAGCAGTTCTTC
NA	TRBV20-1	TRBJ1-5	NA	CSASFSTGPGPQHF	TGCAGTGCTAGTTTTTCGACAGGCCCGGGGCCCCAGCATTTT
few	TRBV7-9	TRBJ2-2	NA	CASSSPRRTGELFF	TGTGCCAGCAGCTCCCCTAGACGAACGGGGGAGCTGTTTTTT
many	TRBV28	TRBJ1-1	TRBD1	CASTATGGLDTEAFF	TGTGCCAGCACCGCGACAGGGGGCTTGGACACTGAAGCTTTCTTT
many	TRBV12-3/TRBV12-4	TRBJ1-1	NA	CASSSSFHAEAFF	TGTGCCAGCAGTTCGTCGTTTCACGCTGAAGCTTTCTTT
few	TRBV7-2	TRBJ1-2	TRBD1	CASSLARGDWDRLHGYTF	TGTGCCAGCAGCTTAGCGAGAGGGGATTGGGACAGATTACATGGCTACACCTTC
many	TRBV6-2/TRBV6-3	TRBJ2-1	NA	CATRDGDSYNEQFF	TGTGCCACCCGGGACGGGGACTCCTACAATGAGCAGTTCTTC
many	TRBV18	TRBJ1-2	TRBD1	CASSLSSTGYGYTF	TGTGCCAGCTCGCTGAGCTCGACAGGGTATGGCTACACCTTC
NA	TRBV11-2	TRBJ1-4	NA	CASSLGGGADRLFF	TGTGCCAGCAGCTTAGGGGGGGGAGCAGATAGACTGTTTTTT
many	TRBV18	TRBJ1-3	NA	CASSPIEFFSGNTIYF	TGTGCCAGCTCACCGATTGAGTTCTTCTCTGGAAACACCATATATTTT
many	TRBV2	TRBJ1-5	NA	CASSVSVGQPQHF	TGTGCCAGCAGTGTCAGCGTCGGTCAGCCCCAGCATTTT
many	TRBV11-2	TRBJ1-3	NA	CASSSTLNTIYF	TGTGCCAGCAGCTCCACCCTGAACACCATATATTTT
NA	TRBV2	TRBJ2-2	NA	CANYKSSGASNTGELFF	TGTGCCAACTACAAATCCTCGGGGGCCTCGAACACCGGGGAGCTGTTTTTT
many	TRBV5-1	TRBJ2-7	NA	CASSYGQTYEQYF	TGCGCCAGCAGCTACGGACAGACCTACGAGCAGTACTTC
NA	TRBV15	TRBJ2-6	NA	CATSRDLGAGANVLTF	TGTGCCACCAGCAGAGATCTGGGAGCTGGGGCCAACGTCCTGACTTTC
many	TRBV12-3/TRBV12-4	TRBJ1-4	NA	CASSLRQSNEKLFF	TGTGCCAGCAGTCTTCGACAGAGCAATGAAAAACTGTTTTTT
many	TRBV9	TRBJ1-1	NA	CASSGRDGYTEAFF	TGTGCCAGCAGCGGCAGGGATGGTTACACTGAAGCTTTCTTT
NA	TRBV2	TRBJ1-5	NA	CASSGSGLGDQPQHF	TGTGCCAGCAGTGGATCAGGGTTAGGGGATCAGCCCCAGCATTTT
once	TRBV20-1	TRBJ1-4	TRBD1	CSARDRNRGRVEKLFF	TGCAGTGCTAGAGATCGGAACAGGGGGCGCGTTGAAAAACTGTTTTTT
once	TRBV6-2/TRBV6-3	TRBJ2-1	NA	CASGYPPHGSEQFF	TGTGCCAGCGGTTACCCCCCCCATGGAAGTGAGCAGTTCTTC
many	TRBV18	TRBJ2-7	NA	CASSPPGSRAYEQYF	TGTGCCAGCTCACCACCCGGGAGTAGGGCCTACGAGCAGTACTTC
NA	TRBV4-3	TRBJ1-2	NA	CASSQGGARGYGYTF	TGCGCCAGCAGCCAAGGGGGGGCGCGCGGCTATGGCTACACCTTC
many	TRBV29-1	TRBJ2-1	NA	CSETTSYNEQFF	TGCAGCGAGACGACCTCCTACAATGAGCAGTTCTTC
NA	TRBV6-2/TRBV6-3	TRBJ1-4	NA	CASSLYLSGKLFF	TGTGCCAGCAGTTTGTACCTTTCCGGAAAACTGTTTTTT
NA	TRBV28	TRBJ2-2	NA	CASSFPGLVVTGELFF	TGTGCCAGCAGCTTCCCCGGGCTAGTAGTCACCGGGGAGCTGTTTTTT
few	TRBV18	TRBJ2-7	NA	CASSRSAVIYEQYF	TGTGCCAGCTCACGGTCGGCAGTCATCTACGAGCAGTACTTC